This is a list of T cell receptor beta chains from one sample in a study of T cell responses to AZD1222 COVID-19 vaccine. TCRdb keeps only in-frame clones here, not all; method: immunoSEQ multiplex PCR. The sample lists 88,000 or so clones, approximately 91% occurring once. The sample here was peripheral blood, taken on day 0 of AZD1222 vaccination. All receptors come from an adult in good health. The CDR3 runs from the conserved cysteine through the conserved F or W. Each record gives: CDR3 protein, CDR3 DNA, CDR3 length, D gene, J gene, V gene, clone size. The D gene is left open where the match is weak. The size entry is marked missing in some rows and otherwise reads once, few, many or a size class.

cdr3_aa: CSLWTGDPLVYGYTF
cdr3_nt: TGCAGCCTTTGGACAGGGGATCCCCTAGTCTATGGCTACACCTTC
cdr3_length: 15
d_call: TRBD1
j_call: TRBJ1-2
v_call: TRBV29-1
clone_size: NA

cdr3_aa: CASSPLQGPTGELFF
cdr3_nt: TGTGCCAGCAGCCCTCTACAGGGGCCCACCGGGGAGCTGTTTTTT
cdr3_length: 15
d_call: TRBD1
j_call: TRBJ2-2
v_call: TRBV7-8
clone_size: NA

cdr3_aa: CASSLVGLASGGRNEQFF
cdr3_nt: TGTGCCAGCAGCTTAGTAGGCCTAGCTAGCGGGGGACGCAATGAGCAGTTCTTC
cdr3_length: 18
d_call: TRBD2
j_call: TRBJ2-1
v_call: TRBV7-8
clone_size: NA

cdr3_aa: CASSPGQGANTEAFF
cdr3_nt: TGTGCCAGCTCACCGGGACAGGGGGCGAACACTGAAGCTTTCTTT
cdr3_length: 15
d_call: TRBD1
j_call: TRBJ1-1
v_call: TRBV18
clone_size: NA

cdr3_aa: CATSGGGLMSKAYTF
cdr3_nt: TGTGCCACCAGTGGGGGGGGACTGATGTCTAAAGCCTACACCTTC
cdr3_length: 15
d_call: NA
j_call: TRBJ1-2
v_call: TRBV24-1
clone_size: NA

cdr3_aa: CASRTTGGSDSPLHF
cdr3_nt: TGTGCCAGTAGGACCACAGGGGGCAGCGATTCACCCCTCCACTTT
cdr3_length: 15
d_call: TRBD1
j_call: TRBJ1-6
v_call: TRBV19
clone_size: NA

cdr3_aa: CASSDQGGYTF
cdr3_nt: TGTGCCAGCAGTGATCAGGGGGGCTACACCTTC
cdr3_length: 11
d_call: NA
j_call: TRBJ1-2
v_call: TRBV6-1
clone_size: NA

cdr3_aa: CAWSGQGNTEAFF
cdr3_nt: TGTGCCTGGAGTGGACAGGGGAACACTGAAGCTTTCTTT
cdr3_length: 13
d_call: TRBD1
j_call: TRBJ1-1
v_call: TRBV30
clone_size: NA

cdr3_aa: CASSSLGGSYNSPLHF
cdr3_nt: TGTGCCAGCAGCTCGTTGGGGGGCTCCTATAATTCACCCCTCCACTTT
cdr3_length: 16
d_call: NA
j_call: TRBJ1-6
v_call: TRBV7-9
clone_size: NA

cdr3_aa: CASSSGRIASYEQYF
cdr3_nt: TGCGCCAGCAGCTCGGGACGGATTGCCTCCTACGAGCAGTACTTC
cdr3_length: 15
d_call: NA
j_call: TRBJ2-7
v_call: TRBV5-1
clone_size: NA

cdr3_aa: CASSIMGQVNQPQHF
cdr3_nt: TGTGCCAGTAGTATAATGGGACAGGTCAATCAGCCCCAGCATTTT
cdr3_length: 15
d_call: TRBD1
j_call: TRBJ1-5
v_call: TRBV19
clone_size: few

cdr3_aa: CASSYLNQPQHF
cdr3_nt: TGTGCCAGCAGCTATCTAAATCAGCCCCAGCATTTT
cdr3_length: 12
d_call: NA
j_call: TRBJ1-5
v_call: TRBV7-9
clone_size: NA

cdr3_aa: CSSTTTPGRETQYF
cdr3_nt: TGCAGCTCCACCACAACCCCAGGGAGGGAGACCCAGTACTTC
cdr3_length: 14
d_call: NA
j_call: TRBJ2-5
v_call: TRBV29-1
clone_size: NA

cdr3_aa: CASSYNRNPNEKLFF
cdr3_nt: TGTGCCAGCAGTTACAACAGGAATCCTAATGAAAAACTGTTTTTT
cdr3_length: 15
d_call: NA
j_call: TRBJ1-4
v_call: TRBV7-8
clone_size: NA

cdr3_aa: CATQGAATNEKLFF
cdr3_nt: TGTGCCACCCAGGGCGCAGCAACTAATGAAAAACTGTTTTTT
cdr3_length: 14
d_call: NA
j_call: TRBJ1-4
v_call: TRBV6-5
clone_size: NA

cdr3_aa: CASSSRGGNSPLHF
cdr3_nt: TGTGCCAGCAGCTCTCGGGGGGGGAATTCACCCCTCCACTTT
cdr3_length: 14
d_call: NA
j_call: TRBJ1-6
v_call: TRBV13
clone_size: few

cdr3_aa: CASRRIEAGELFF
cdr3_nt: TGTGCCAGCAGAAGGATAGAGGCCGGGGAGCTGTTTTTT
cdr3_length: 13
d_call: NA
j_call: TRBJ2-2
v_call: TRBV6-5
clone_size: NA

cdr3_aa: CASSRDFQSSYEQYF
cdr3_nt: TGTGCCAGCAGCCGCGACTTCCAGTCCTCCTACGAGCAGTACTTC
cdr3_length: 15
d_call: NA
j_call: TRBJ2-7
v_call: TRBV6-5
clone_size: NA

cdr3_aa: CASSLGGATEAFF
cdr3_nt: TGTGCCAGCAGCTTAGGAGGAGCCACTGAAGCTTTCTTT
cdr3_length: 13
d_call: NA
j_call: TRBJ1-1
v_call: TRBV5-6
clone_size: NA

cdr3_aa: CASSGSTGASYTF
cdr3_nt: TGTGCCAGCAGTGGCTCTACGGGGGCGAGCTACACCTTC
cdr3_length: 13
d_call: NA
j_call: TRBJ1-2
v_call: TRBV2
clone_size: NA

cdr3_aa: CASRGTSGSSGELFF
cdr3_nt: TGTGCCAGCAGGGGGACTAGCGGGAGTTCCGGGGAGCTGTTTTTT
cdr3_length: 15
d_call: TRBD2
j_call: TRBJ2-2
v_call: TRBV2
clone_size: once

cdr3_aa: CASSLASGATLYEQYF
cdr3_nt: TGTGCCAGCAGTTTAGCTAGCGGGGCCACCCTCTACGAGCAGTACTTC
cdr3_length: 16
d_call: TRBD2
j_call: TRBJ2-7
v_call: TRBV27
clone_size: NA

cdr3_aa: CAWSVRGNQPQHF
cdr3_nt: TGTGCCTGGAGTGTACGGGGCAATCAGCCCCAGCATTTT
cdr3_length: 13
d_call: NA
j_call: TRBJ1-5
v_call: TRBV30
clone_size: NA

cdr3_aa: CASSPRYRGGGYGYTF
cdr3_nt: TGTGCCAGCAGTCCACGTTACAGGGGAGGTGGCTATGGCTACACCTTC
cdr3_length: 16
d_call: TRBD1
j_call: TRBJ1-2
v_call: TRBV27
clone_size: NA

cdr3_aa: CASSLAGQAASYEQYF
cdr3_nt: TGCGCCAGCAGCTTGGCCGGACAGGCCGCCTCCTACGAGCAGTACTTC
cdr3_length: 16
d_call: TRBD1
j_call: TRBJ2-7
v_call: TRBV5-1
clone_size: NA

cdr3_aa: CATQVRRGNTEAFF
cdr3_nt: TGTGCCACCCAGGTCCGGAGGGGGAACACTGAAGCTTTCTTT
cdr3_length: 14
d_call: NA
j_call: TRBJ1-1
v_call: TRBV6-5
clone_size: once

cdr3_aa: CASRVTGGGYQPQHF
cdr3_nt: TGTGCCAGTAGGGTGACAGGGGGCGGCTATCAGCCCCAGCATTTT
cdr3_length: 15
d_call: TRBD1
j_call: TRBJ1-5
v_call: TRBV19
clone_size: NA

cdr3_aa: CATSGSEETQYF
cdr3_nt: TGTGCCACCAGTGGAAGTGAAGAGACCCAGTACTTC
cdr3_length: 12
d_call: NA
j_call: TRBJ2-5
v_call: TRBV24-1
clone_size: once

cdr3_aa: CASRRPGAGPQHF
cdr3_nt: TGTGCCAGCAGGAGGCCAGGCGCGGGGCCCCAGCATTTT
cdr3_length: 13
d_call: NA
j_call: TRBJ1-5
v_call: TRBV21-1
clone_size: NA

cdr3_aa: CASSLDESPGYTF
cdr3_nt: TGTGCCAGCAGCCTGGACGAAAGCCCCGGCTACACCTTC
cdr3_length: 13
d_call: NA
j_call: TRBJ1-2
v_call: TRBV7-9
clone_size: NA

cdr3_aa: CASIGPGREGTGELFF
cdr3_nt: TGTGCCAGTATCGGACCGGGCCGGGAGGGCACCGGGGAGCTGTTTTTT
cdr3_length: 16
d_call: TRBD2
j_call: TRBJ2-2
v_call: TRBV19
clone_size: NA

cdr3_aa: CASRDAGTANYGYTF
cdr3_nt: TGTGCCAGCAGAGATGCCGGGACTGCTAACTATGGCTACACCTTC
cdr3_length: 15
d_call: NA
j_call: TRBJ1-2
v_call: TRBV6-5
clone_size: NA

cdr3_aa: CASKEGRVSNQPQHF
cdr3_nt: TGTGCCAGCAAAGAGGGGAGGGTCAGCAATCAGCCCCAGCATTTT
cdr3_length: 15
d_call: NA
j_call: TRBJ1-5
v_call: TRBV27
clone_size: NA

cdr3_aa: CASSPSGINYGYTF
cdr3_nt: TGTGCCAGCTCACCGTCAGGGATCAACTATGGCTACACCTTC
cdr3_length: 14
d_call: NA
j_call: TRBJ1-2
v_call: TRBV18
clone_size: NA

cdr3_aa: CASTQGWDGYTF
cdr3_nt: TGTGCCAGCACACAGGGATGGGATGGCTACACCTTC
cdr3_length: 12
d_call: NA
j_call: TRBJ1-2
v_call: TRBV5-8
clone_size: NA

cdr3_aa: CSASSRAGEFLDTQYF
cdr3_nt: TGCAGTGCTAGTTCCCGGGCAGGGGAGTTTTTAGATACGCAGTATTTT
cdr3_length: 16
d_call: NA
j_call: TRBJ2-3
v_call: TRBV20-1
clone_size: NA

cdr3_aa: CASSPRLRADTEAFF
cdr3_nt: TGTGCCAGCAGCCCTAGGTTGAGGGCCGACACTGAAGCTTTCTTT
cdr3_length: 15
d_call: NA
j_call: TRBJ1-1
v_call: TRBV4-2
clone_size: few

cdr3_aa: CASSKTVNYGYTF
cdr3_nt: TGTGCCAGCAGCAAAACAGTGAACTATGGCTACACCTTC
cdr3_length: 13
d_call: NA
j_call: TRBJ1-2
v_call: TRBV12-3/TRBV12-4
clone_size: NA

cdr3_aa: CAWSFPGQGPWELFF
cdr3_nt: TGTGCCTGGAGTTTTCCGGGACAGGGCCCCTGGGAACTGTTTTTT
cdr3_length: 15
d_call: TRBD1
j_call: TRBJ1-4
v_call: TRBV30
clone_size: NA

cdr3_aa: CASRLTGEAFF
cdr3_nt: TGCGCCAGCAGGCTTACAGGGGAAGCTTTCTTT
cdr3_length: 11
d_call: NA
j_call: TRBJ1-1
v_call: TRBV5-1
clone_size: NA

cdr3_aa: CASSYVSPDTQYF
cdr3_nt: TGTGCCAGCAGTTATGTCTCCCCAGATACGCAGTATTTT
cdr3_length: 13
d_call: NA
j_call: TRBJ2-3
v_call: TRBV6-2/TRBV6-3
clone_size: NA

cdr3_aa: CASRGAGKSGELFF
cdr3_nt: TGTGCCAGCCGGGGGGCCGGAAAGTCCGGGGAGCTGTTTTTT
cdr3_length: 14
d_call: NA
j_call: TRBJ2-2
v_call: TRBV6-5
clone_size: NA

cdr3_aa: CASSEFPPRTGLTYEQYF
cdr3_nt: TGTGCCAGCAGTGAATTCCCCCCTCGGACAGGTCTAACCTACGAGCAGTACTTC
cdr3_length: 18
d_call: TRBD1
j_call: TRBJ2-7
v_call: TRBV6-1
clone_size: few

cdr3_aa: CASSYSSGLETQYF
cdr3_nt: TGTGCCAGCAGTTACTCGTCGGGCCTGGAGACCCAGTACTTC
cdr3_length: 14
d_call: NA
j_call: TRBJ2-5
v_call: TRBV6-5
clone_size: NA

cdr3_aa: CASSQGVGGAKGEQYF
cdr3_nt: TGTGCCAGCAGCCAAGGTGTGGGTGGGGCCAAGGGAGAGCAGTACTTC
cdr3_length: 16
d_call: NA
j_call: TRBJ2-7
v_call: TRBV4-2
clone_size: NA

cdr3_aa: CASSQERRPNTEAFF
cdr3_nt: TGTGCCAGCAGCCAAGAACGACGGCCGAACACTGAAGCTTTCTTT
cdr3_length: 15
d_call: NA
j_call: TRBJ1-1
v_call: TRBV14
clone_size: NA

cdr3_aa: CASSLVGANYGYTF
cdr3_nt: TGTGCCAGCAGCTTAGTGGGGGCTAACTATGGCTACACCTTC
cdr3_length: 14
d_call: NA
j_call: TRBJ1-2
v_call: TRBV7-9
clone_size: NA

cdr3_aa: CASRTQTASNSPLHF
cdr3_nt: TGTGCCAGTAGAACCCAGACAGCCTCCAATTCACCCCTCCACTTT
cdr3_length: 15
d_call: NA
j_call: TRBJ1-6
v_call: TRBV19
clone_size: NA

cdr3_aa: CASSVATGRGPYYGYTF
cdr3_nt: TGTGCCAGCAGCGTAGCTACGGGTAGGGGGCCTTACTATGGCTACACCTTC
cdr3_length: 17
d_call: TRBD1
j_call: TRBJ1-2
v_call: TRBV9
clone_size: few

cdr3_aa: CASSRTNTEAFF
cdr3_nt: TGTGCCAGCAGCCGAACAAACACTGAAGCTTTCTTT
cdr3_length: 12
d_call: NA
j_call: TRBJ1-1
v_call: TRBV6-5
clone_size: NA

cdr3_aa: CASSEWLGEIGNQPQHF
cdr3_nt: TGTGCCAGCAGTGAATGGTTGGGGGAGATTGGTAATCAGCCCCAGCATTTT
cdr3_length: 17
d_call: NA
j_call: TRBJ1-5
v_call: TRBV6-1
clone_size: once

cdr3_aa: CASSSRQGNEKLFF
cdr3_nt: TGTGCCAGCAGTTCCAGACAGGGTAATGAAAAACTGTTTTTT
cdr3_length: 14
d_call: TRBD1
j_call: TRBJ1-4
v_call: TRBV6-5
clone_size: NA

cdr3_aa: CASSLMTGGNYGYTF
cdr3_nt: TGTGCCAGCAGTTTAATGACAGGGGGCAACTATGGCTACACCTTC
cdr3_length: 15
d_call: TRBD1
j_call: TRBJ1-2
v_call: TRBV27
clone_size: NA

cdr3_aa: CASSLPQGASTEAFF
cdr3_nt: TGTGCCAGCAGCCTCCCACAGGGGGCAAGCACTGAAGCTTTCTTT
cdr3_length: 15
d_call: TRBD1
j_call: TRBJ1-1
v_call: TRBV7-2
clone_size: few

cdr3_aa: CASSLVQGANSYEQYF
cdr3_nt: TGTGCCAGCAGCTTGGTCCAGGGGGCTAATTCGTACGAGCAGTACTTC
cdr3_length: 16
d_call: TRBD1
j_call: TRBJ2-7
v_call: TRBV7-6
clone_size: NA

cdr3_aa: CASSQDRMTSGTGTDTQYF
cdr3_nt: TGCGCCAGCAGCCAAGATCGGATGACTAGCGGGACGGGCACAGATACGCAGTATTTT
cdr3_length: 19
d_call: TRBD2
j_call: TRBJ2-3
v_call: TRBV4-1
clone_size: medium-sized

cdr3_aa: CASSLGETGFNSPLHF
cdr3_nt: TGTGCCAGCAGCTTAGGGGAGACAGGATTTAATTCACCCCTCCACTTT
cdr3_length: 16
d_call: NA
j_call: TRBJ1-6
v_call: TRBV7-6
clone_size: NA

cdr3_aa: CASSETPGGSTDTQYF
cdr3_nt: TGTGCCAGCAGCGAAACCCCAGGGGGTAGCACAGATACGCAGTATTTT
cdr3_length: 16
d_call: TRBD1
j_call: TRBJ2-3
v_call: TRBV6-4
clone_size: few

cdr3_aa: CASSQDLRRNSPLHF
cdr3_nt: TGTGCCAGCAGCCAAGATCTTCGCAGGAATTCACCCCTCCACTTT
cdr3_length: 15
d_call: NA
j_call: TRBJ1-6
v_call: TRBV14
clone_size: NA